This T cell receptor beta chain was observed in a study of patients and donors after allogeneic stem cell transplantation. TCRdb analysed the RT-PCR reads with MiXCR anew, one entry per CDR3 protein. In the table there are approximately 200,000 distinct CDR3 sequences, 35% to 45% of which are singletons. J was trimmed by 9 bases and V by 6 bases; bases with no gene match: 15. The V gene's germline CDR1 is MDHEN and CDR2 SYDVKM. The length of the CDR3 is 16 residues. J is TRBJ2-1 and V is TRBV28; 9 bases agree with TRBD2. The specimen was blood, either unsorted or a sorted T cell fraction (not recorded which). This TCR came from a human donor who was either an allogeneic HSCT recipient or a stem cell or donor lymphocyte infusion donor (not recorded which). It is not recorded whose cells these are; they may come from a transplant donor. The CDR3, as DNA: TGTGCCAGCAGCCAGATCCCCTGGCGGGGGGGCGCTGAGCAGTTCTTC. It is translated as CASSQIPWRGGAEQFF.